The clone carrying this TCR beta chain was counted only a few times. Its target is not known. A J-beta primer mix and a sample-barcoded 5' primer were used in a second PCR of roughly 7 to 12 cycles. Each cDNA molecule was tagged by a template-switch adaptor with 12 random nucleotides. One entry per CDR3 protein results from TCRdb running MiXCR on the 5' RACE reads. The profile shows 1.2 million to 1.5 million distinct CDR3 sequences, approximately 60% of them singletons. Per the germline V gene, CDR1 is MGHDK and CDR2 is SYGVNS. The CDR3 runs to 12 residues. V gave up 3 bases and J gave up 7 bases, with 7 bases separating them. This sample is drawn from a study of blood T cells in healthy people across ages. Study observations and caveats: Estimates of total diversity, which came from one million sequenced T cells, were considered to be underestimates.

The chain carries TRBV25-1 and TRBJ2-1, with a weak D call TRBD2 (5 bases). Sequenced input: blood. This receptor was taken from a man aged 18-30 years in good health. The CDR3 is CASSDRTNEQFF. CDR3 coding DNA: TGTGCCAGCAGTGACAGGACTAATGAGCAGTTCTTC.